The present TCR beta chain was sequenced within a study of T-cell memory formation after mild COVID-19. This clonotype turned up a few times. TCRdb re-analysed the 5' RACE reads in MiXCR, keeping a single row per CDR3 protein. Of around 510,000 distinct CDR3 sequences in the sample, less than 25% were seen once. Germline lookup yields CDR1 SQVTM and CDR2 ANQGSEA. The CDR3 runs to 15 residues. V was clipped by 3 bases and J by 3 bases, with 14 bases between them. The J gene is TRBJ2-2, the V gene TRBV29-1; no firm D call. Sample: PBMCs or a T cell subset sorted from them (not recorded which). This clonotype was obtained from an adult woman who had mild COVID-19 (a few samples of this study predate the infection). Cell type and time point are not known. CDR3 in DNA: TGCAGCGTTGAGTCATCCGGAAAGGACACCGGGGAGCTGTTTTTT. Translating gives CSVESSGKDTGELFF.